Each of the 8 T cell receptor beta chains below was sequenced from the same sample in a study of spatial heterogeneity in lung cancer (dated by TCRdb to the late 2010s). The label giving this sample's time point can be read as: sample taken at primary tumor resection. Without any cell sorting, TCR sequencing was performed on whole RNA extracted either from tumor and nontumor lung tissue or from cryopreserved PBMC samples. Receptors were amplified or captured by 5' RACE. Reads for this sample came from a NextSeq 500. TCRdb passed the public sequencing reads through fastp at Q25 and MiXCR, retaining productive beta sequences. Under each unique CDR3 protein, matching rows form one entry showing the most common genes and DNA. Within this sample are about 50,000 distinct CDR3 sequences, with about 7.4% of them counted one time only. The ten largest clones take up approximately 13% of the sample. Material: PBMCs, obtained at surgery. Receptors were obtained from a female donor with early-stage non-small cell lung cancer.

The table lists this clonotype with many counts. V usage is TRBV4-2 and J usage is TRBJ1-3; D uncertain. This CDR3 has 16 amino acids. Trimming shortened V by 2 bases and J by 0 bases, and 11 bases separated the two germline ends. In germline, CDR1 is LGHNA, CDR2 YNFKEQ. This CDR3 is CASSQMQDDSGNTIYF. In nucleotides, the CDR3 is TGTGCCAGCAGCCAAATGCAGGATGACTCTGGAAACACCATATATTTT.

This clonotype was found many times. J is TRBJ1-1 and V is TRBV10-3; D unclear. Deletions cut 1 base from V and 1 base from J, with 13 bases between. The V gene's germline CDR1 is ENHRY and CDR2 SYGVKD. This CDR3 has 16 amino acids. This chain's CDR3 is CAISEYPGTENTEAFF. CDR3 nucleotide sequence: TGTGCCATCAGTGAGTACCCGGGAACGGAGAACACTGAAGCTTTCTTT.

This clonotype was counted many times. The chain carries TRBV4-2 and TRBJ1-2; D possibly corresponds to TRBD1 (6 bases). Trimming pared 2 bases from V and 9 bases from J, leaving 19 bases between. Germline CDR1 and CDR2: LGHNA and YNFKEQ. The CDR3 loop spans 15 amino acids. The CDR3 bases are TGTGCCAGCAGCCAAACACTCGGACAGTCAGGGAGCTACACCTTC. Protein: CASSQTLGQSGSYTF.

This clonotype was counted a few times. The chain employs TRBV20-1 and TRBJ2-7, with 14 bases matching TRBD2. V lost 6 bases to trimming and J lost 5 bases; unmatched junction nucleotides: 6. CDR3 size: 14 residues. Looked up from germline, CDR1 is DFQATT and CDR2 is SNEGSKA (reference sequence). The CDR3 DNA reads TGCAGTGCGCAGGGACTAGCGGGGGTAAACGAGCAGTACTTC. It is translated as CSAQGLAGVNEQYF.

In its sample, this clonotype was seen a few times. The chain links TRBV7-2 to TRBJ1-4; D is undetermined. The germline V gene has CDR1 SGHTA and CDR2 FQGNSA. The CDR3 extends over 14 amino acids. V was clipped by 4 bases and J by 0 bases, with 6 bases between them. CDR3 nucleotide sequence: TGTGCCAGCAGCTCCATTGCAACTAATGAAAAACTGTTTTTT. The encoded protein is CASSSIATNEKLFF.

This clonotype was seen a handful of times. The J gene is TRBJ2-1, the V gene TRBV19; D is perhaps TRBD1 (5 bases). CDR3 length equals 13 residues. The germline V and J ends were trimmed by 3 bases and 7 bases, with 10 bases remaining between them. Per germline, CDR1 LNHDA and CDR2 SQIVND (reference sequence). CDR3 residues: CASSIRGRNEQFF. CDR3 bases: TGTGCCAGTAGTATTAGGGGCCGGAATGAGCAGTTCTTC.

Many counts were recorded for this clonotype. V is TRBV7-8 and J is TRBJ1-1; D is ambiguous. Germline-derived CDR1 and CDR2 are SGHVS and FQNEAQ. The CDR3 runs 12 residues. V dropped 5 bases and J dropped 6 bases, with 10 bases sitting between them. CDR3 in amino acids: CASSPPAPEAFF. For the CDR3, the DNA is TGTGCCAGCAGCCCCCCTGCCCCTGAAGCTTTCTTT.

This clonotype occurred many times. V is TRBV29-1 and J is TRBJ1-3; D is unclear. V lost 2 bases to trimming and J lost 4 bases, with 12 bases between them. Germline V gene lookup returns CDR1 SQVTM and CDR2 ANQGSEA. The CDR3 covers 14 residues. This chain's CDR3 is CSVEIAASGNTIYF. The CDR3 nucleotides read TGCAGCGTTGAAATAGCCGCGTCGGGAAACACCATATATTTT.